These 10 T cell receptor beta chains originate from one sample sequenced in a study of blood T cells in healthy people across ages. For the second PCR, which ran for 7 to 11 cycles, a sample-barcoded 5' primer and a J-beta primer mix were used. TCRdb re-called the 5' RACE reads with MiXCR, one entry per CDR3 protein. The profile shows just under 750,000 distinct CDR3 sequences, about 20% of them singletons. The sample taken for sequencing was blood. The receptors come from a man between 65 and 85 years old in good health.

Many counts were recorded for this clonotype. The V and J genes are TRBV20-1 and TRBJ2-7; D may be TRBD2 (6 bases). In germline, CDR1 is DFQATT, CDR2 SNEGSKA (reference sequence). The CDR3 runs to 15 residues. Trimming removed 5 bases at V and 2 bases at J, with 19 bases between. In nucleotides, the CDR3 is TGCAGTGCTGGTCGTCAGCGGGTGTCCGCCTACGAGCAGTACTTC. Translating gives CSAGRQRVSAYEQYF.

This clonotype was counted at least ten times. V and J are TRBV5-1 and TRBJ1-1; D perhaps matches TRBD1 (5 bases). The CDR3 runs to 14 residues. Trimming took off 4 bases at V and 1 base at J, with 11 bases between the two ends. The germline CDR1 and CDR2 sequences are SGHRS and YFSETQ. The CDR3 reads CASSRTGQNTEAFF. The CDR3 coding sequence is TGCGCCAGCAGCCGTACAGGTCAGAACACTGAAGCTTTCTTT.

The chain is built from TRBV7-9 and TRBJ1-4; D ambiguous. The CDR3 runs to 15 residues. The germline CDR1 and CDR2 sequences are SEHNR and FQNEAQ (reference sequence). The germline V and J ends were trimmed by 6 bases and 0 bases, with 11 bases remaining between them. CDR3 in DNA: TGTGCCAGCAGAGACACCTTTACAACTAATGAAAAACTGTTTTTT. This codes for CASRDTFTTNEKLFF.

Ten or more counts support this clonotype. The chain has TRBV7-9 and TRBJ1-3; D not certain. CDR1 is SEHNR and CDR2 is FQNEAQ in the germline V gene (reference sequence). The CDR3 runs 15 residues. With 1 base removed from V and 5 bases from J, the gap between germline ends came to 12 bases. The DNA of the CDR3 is TGTGCCAGCAGCTTAGTCCCGATTCGGCGAAACACCATATATTTT. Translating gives CASSLVPIRRNTIYF.

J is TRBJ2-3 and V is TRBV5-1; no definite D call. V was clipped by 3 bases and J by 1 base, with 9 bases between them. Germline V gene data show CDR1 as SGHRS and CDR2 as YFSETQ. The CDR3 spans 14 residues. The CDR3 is CASSYGVRTDTQYF. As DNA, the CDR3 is TGCGCCAGCAGCTACGGAGTACGCACAGATACGCAGTATTTT.

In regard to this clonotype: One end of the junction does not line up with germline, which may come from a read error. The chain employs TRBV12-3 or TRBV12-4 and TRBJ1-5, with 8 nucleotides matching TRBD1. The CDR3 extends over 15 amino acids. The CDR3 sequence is CASSLGTGVNQPQHF. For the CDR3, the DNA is TGTGCCAGCAGCTTAGGGACAGGCGTGAATCAGCCCCAGCATTTT.

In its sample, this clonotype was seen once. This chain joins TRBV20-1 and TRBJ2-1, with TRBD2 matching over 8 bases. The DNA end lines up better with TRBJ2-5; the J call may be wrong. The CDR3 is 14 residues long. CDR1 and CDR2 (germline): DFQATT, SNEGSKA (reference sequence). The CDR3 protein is CSARLAGGRETQYF. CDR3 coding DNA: TGCAGTGCTAGATTGGCGGGAGGCCGGGAGACCCAGTACTTC.

CDR3 DNA sequence: TGCAGCGTTTATGGTAGCGGGAGTTTCAATGAGCAGTTCTTC. Protein sequence: CSVYGSGSFNEQFF. The chain is built from TRBV29-1 and TRBJ2-1, with TRBD2 identical over 9 bases. V lost 5 bases to trimming and J lost 6 bases; unmatched junction nucleotides: 8. This CDR3 contains 14 residues. Germline V gene lookup returns CDR1 SQVTM and CDR2 ANQGSEA.

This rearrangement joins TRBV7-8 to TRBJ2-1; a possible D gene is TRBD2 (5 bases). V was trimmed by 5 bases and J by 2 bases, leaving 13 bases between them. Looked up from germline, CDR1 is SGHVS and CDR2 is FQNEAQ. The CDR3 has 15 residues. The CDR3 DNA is TGTGCCAGCAGCACTCAAGCGGTCCCCTACAATGAGCAGTTCTTC. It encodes CASSTQAVPYNEQFF. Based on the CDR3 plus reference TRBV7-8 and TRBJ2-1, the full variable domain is GAGVSQSPRYKVAKRGQDVALRCDPISGHVSLFWYQQALGQGPEFLTYFQNEAQLDKSGLPSDRFFAERPEGSVSTLKIQRTQQEDSAVYLCASSTQAVPYNEQFFGPGTRLTVL.

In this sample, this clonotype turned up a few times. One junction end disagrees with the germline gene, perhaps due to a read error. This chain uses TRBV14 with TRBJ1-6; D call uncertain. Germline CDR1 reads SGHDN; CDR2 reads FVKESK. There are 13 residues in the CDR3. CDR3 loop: CASSQGRNSPLHF. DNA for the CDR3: TGCGCCAGCAGCCAAGGGCGTAATTCACCCCTCCACTTT. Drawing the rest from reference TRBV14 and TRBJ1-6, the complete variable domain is EAGVTQFPSHSVIEKGQTVTLRCDPISGHDNLYWYRRVMGKEIKFLLHFVKESKQDESGMPNNRFLAERTGGTYSTLKVQPAELEDSGVYFCASSQGRNSPLHFGNGTRLTVT.